This T cell receptor (beta chain) was sequenced in a study of a mutant IDH1 vaccine in newly diagnosed glioma. Study as a whole: Commencement of vaccination occurred 4-6 weeks following radiotherapy alone, or concurrently with temozolomide cycles.

CDR3 length: 16 amino acids. CDR1 SGDLS and CDR2 YYNGEE come from the germline V gene. The V gene end was trimmed by 2 bases and the J gene end by 2 bases; junction bases not matched to a gene: 8. As for this clone: What it binds is unknown.

TCRdb keeps only in-frame clones here, not all; method: immunoSEQ multiplex PCR. In the table there are roughly 60,000 clones, about 74% of which are singletons. Time point reported: week 35, safety follow-up. One vaccine dose held 300 ug of mutant IDH1 20-mer peptide and came with topical imiquimod. This material consisted of PBMCs, taken from a glioma patient whose treatment included an IDH1 peptide vaccine. The rearrangement joins TRBV9 to TRBJ2-7; 9 bases are shared with TRBD1. The sequence was collected from a man aged 50 to 60 with glioma. Here the CDR3 reads CASSVRAGTGTYEQYF. The CDR3 DNA reads TGTGCCAGCAGCGTGAGGGCCGGGACAGGGACCTACGAGCAGTACTTC. The full variable domain, with the rest looked up from reference TRBV9 and TRBJ2-7, is DSGVTQTPKHLITATGQRVTLRCSPRSGDLSVYWYQQSLDQGLQFLIQYYNGEERAKGNILERFSAQQFPDLHSELNLSSLELGDSALYFCASSVRAGTGTYEQYFGPGTRLTVT.